This T cell receptor beta chain emerged from a study of human T cells and chemical hapten exposure. Study at large: Patch tests applied 0.01% DPC to the upper back, read at 6 days.

Study outcomes and limitations: Clustering by CDR3 similarity yielded significantly more large clusters from expanded TCRs than controls. The study found that DPC sensitization did not change TCRs above 1 in 1000 frequency.

The study's library attached unique molecular identifiers to single cDNA molecules. TCRdb fed the RACE reads into MiXCR, producing one record per CDR3 protein. This sample carries some 200,000 distinct CDR3 sequences, approximately 29% of them seen once, and the ten largest clones take just under 3%. Germline values: CDR1 SQVTM, CDR2 ANQGSEA. J gave up 4 bases and V 4 bases, and 5 bases lay outside the gene matches. This CDR3 region has 13 residues. Described time point: pre-sensitization, week 0. The treatment denotes: therapeutic diphenylcyclopropenone sensitization with weekly scalp DPC. This clonotype was observed a few times. The antigen remains unidentified.

J is TRBJ2-3 and V is TRBV29-1, with 7 bases matching TRBD1. This clonotype originated in a woman aged 25 to 39 with alopecia areata. Some clones in this sample may be carry-over from other donors' samples. The sample was whole blood, taken in connection with sensitization to the hapten diphenylcyclopropenone (DPC). The CDR3 loop reads CSVGRGPADTQYF. CDR3 in DNA: TGCAGCGTTGGAAGGGGGCCGGCAGATACGCAGTATTTT.